Shown below are 14 T cell receptor beta chains from a single sample sequenced in a study of blood T cell repertoires in COVID-19. Some clones are missing from TCRdb's copy, which holds only in-frame ones; the method was immunoSEQ multiplex PCR. Of about 83,000 clones listed, 70% to 90% were seen once; the top ten hold 22%. Sequenced material: peripheral blood. The receptors derive from a woman older than 75 in a cohort sampled during active or convalescent COVID-19.

The chain couples TRBV5-1 to TRBJ2-1; 9 bases fit TRBD2. In germline, CDR1 is SGHRS, CDR2 YFSETQ. V lost 4 bases, J lost 3 bases, and 5 bases stayed unmatched. CDR3 length: 15 residues. The CDR3 DNA reads as TGCGCCAGCAGCCAAGCACTAGCGGGCTACAATGAGCAGTTCTTC. Protein product: CASSQALAGYNEQFF.

Only one count was recorded for this clone. The CDR3 region has the DNA TGTGCCAGCAGTTTAAGTGCGGCGGGGATCTCTGGAAACACCATATATTTT. This codes for CASSLSAAGISGNTIYF. This chain links TRBV27 with TRBJ1-3; D remains unclear. CDR1 is MNHEY, CDR2 SMNVEV, per germline (reference sequence). The CDR3 consists of 17 residues. V lost 2 bases to trimming and J lost 0 bases, with 14 bases between them.

The V and J genes are TRBV5-4 and TRBJ2-3; 10 bases map to TRBD2. J lost 4 bases, V lost 2 bases, and 1 base had no gene match. Germline V lookup: CDR1 SGHNT, CDR2 YYREEE (reference sequence). This CDR3 spans 14 amino acids. DNA of the CDR3: TGTGCCAGCAGCTTAGCGGGAGGGGCAGATACGCAGTATTTT. It specifies CASSLAGGADTQYF.

This chain connects TRBV12-3 or TRBV12-4 to TRBJ1-3; no reliable D call. Trimming stripped 3 bases from V and 3 bases from J, with 3 bases between. The CDR3 is made up of 12 amino acids. CDR3 nucleotide sequence: TGTGCCAGCAGTTTCGTTGGAAACACCATATATTTT. Its translation is CASSFVGNTIYF.

V gene TRBV14 combines with J gene TRBJ1-2; D might be TRBD1 (5 bases). Germline V gives CDR1 SGHDN, CDR2 FVKESK. Trimming took off 6 bases at V and 2 bases at J, with 13 bases between the two ends. The CDR3 extends over 14 amino acids. In DNA, the CDR3 is TGTGCCAGCAGGATCGCGGGGGGGAACTATGGCTACACCTTC. The encoded protein is CASRIAGGNYGYTF.

V gene TRBV9 combines with J gene TRBJ2-1; 11 bases match TRBD2. From germline, CDR1 is SGDLS and CDR2 YYNGEE. The CDR3 runs to 17 residues. V dropped 3 bases and J dropped 2; count of bases not matched to a gene: 7. This CDR3 reads CASSASRLAGTYNEQFF. The DNA of the CDR3 is TGTGCCAGCAGCGCCTCCCGACTAGCGGGAACCTACAATGAGCAGTTCTTC.

The CDR3 region is CASSTGLATQYF. The CDR3 nucleotides read TGTGCCAGCAGTACGGGACTAGCGACTCAGTATTTT. The genes are TRBV27 and TRBJ2-3, with TRBD2 identical over 10 bases. CDR1 is MNHEY and CDR2 is SMNVEV in the germline V gene (reference sequence). V shed 5 bases, J shed 12 bases, and the junction held 5 bases outside the gene matches. The CDR3 contains 12 residues.

The chain couples TRBV27 to TRBJ2-7; a possible D gene is TRBD2 (5 bases). Between the trimmed V and J ends, which lost 8 bases and 6 bases, there was a span of 14 bases. Germline CDR1 MNHEY, CDR2 SMNVEV (reference sequence). The CDR3 runs 12 residues. CDR3 sequence: CASPSGEGEQYV. The CDR3 nucleotides read TGTGCCAGCCCCTCCGGGGAAGGCGAGCAGTACGTC.

V gene TRBV11-2 combines with J gene TRBJ1-2, with 9 nucleotides matching TRBD1. This CDR3 contains 16 residues. The V gene's germline CDR1 is SGHAT and CDR2 FQNNGV. Trimming at V came to 3 bases and at J to 5 bases, leaving 10 bases not matched to a gene. CDR3 coding DNA: TGTGCCAGCAGCTTGTCGCCCGGGACAGGGAAGTATGGCTACACCTTC. Its translation: CASSLSPGTGKYGYTF.

The CDR3 protein is CASSLTQAAGGNSPLHF. The DNA for the CDR3 is TGTGCCAGCAGCTTAACCCAGGCGGCAGGGGGCAATTCACCCCTCCACTTT. The chain combines TRBV7-6 with TRBJ1-6; TRBD1 matches at 8 bases. The length of the CDR3 is 17 residues. Trimming took 2 bases from V and 7 from J; bases not matched to a gene: 10. In germline, CDR1 is SGHVS, CDR2 FNYEAQ.

This chain joins TRBV24-1 and TRBJ2-3, with 10 bases that match TRBD2. Looked up from germline, CDR1 is KGHDR and CDR2 is SFDVKD. CDR3 length: 16 amino acids. Germline trimming cut 4 bases from V and 6 bases from J; bases unmatched to any gene: 9. For the CDR3, the DNA is TGTGCCACCAGTGAACTAGCGGGGCGCCGTGCCGATACGCAGTATTTT. It codes for CATSELAGRRADTQYF.

V is TRBV14 and J is TRBJ2-1; TRBD2 matches at 11 bases. Per germline, CDR1 SGHDN and CDR2 FVKESK. V shed 4 bases and J 15 bases; nucleotides not matched to a gene: 5. This CDR3 has 12 amino acids. This chain's CDR3 is CASSPSGRIRFF. The CDR3 DNA reads TGTGCCAGCAGCCCTAGCGGGAGGATTAGGTTCTTC.

V is TRBV9 and J is TRBJ2-3; 9 nucleotides agree with TRBD2. Per the germline V gene, CDR1 is SGDLS and CDR2 is YYNGEE. V was clipped by 8 bases and J by 3 bases; unmatched bases: 13. The CDR3 is 16 amino acids. The DNA for the CDR3 is TGTGCCAGTGGCTCCTTCATAGCGGGAGCGACAGATACGCAGTATTTT. Its translation: CASGSFIAGATDTQYF. Variable domain in full (rest from reference TRBV9 and TRBJ2-3): DSGVTQTPKHLITATGQRVTLRCSPRSGDLSVYWYQQSLDQGLQFLIQYYNGEERAKGNILERFSAQQFPDLHSELNLSSLELGDSALYFCASGSFIAGATDTQYFGPGTRLTVL.

In DNA form, the CDR3 reads TGTGCCAGCAGCTTCATAGCGGCAGATACGCAGTATTTT. It yields the protein CASSFIAADTQYF. The chain combines TRBV7-3 with TRBJ2-3; TRBD2 might be the D (6 bases). CDR1 and CDR2 (germline): SGHTA, FQGTGA. Trimming pared 3 bases from V and 4 bases from J, leaving 8 bases between. CDR3 length: 13 residues.